This T cell receptor beta chain was found in a study of blood T cell repertoires in COVID-19 (TCRdb year 2020). Background on the whole study: The collaborator samples originated in the United States, Italy and Spain and spanned the acute and convalescent phases of COVID-19. The prospective study material was composed of cDNA or gDNA derived from T cells, B-cell-depleted T cells, or PBMCs. Deeply sampled blood TCRbeta repertoires from subjects exposed to, actively infected with, or recovered from COVID-19 were included in the dataset. The repertoires were made available in a free public database intended to serve as a resource for research on the immune response to SARS-CoV-2. The samples were drawn from the first 160 participants of the ongoing ImmuneRACE study and from 1,254 subjects provided by 6 global collaborators. Nearly every sample came with metadata listing a de-identified subject ID, COVID-19 status, age in years and sex. Where available, HLA class I and class II types were taken from metadata supplied by the sample provider and were not determined by assay-based typing.

As to this clone: It lacks a known antigen. Base qualities were left out, and no much larger clone turns up one base away.

Trimming takes 0 bases from V and 3 bases from J, and the germline ends sit 10 bases apart. From the cysteine up to the phenylalanine, the CDR3 has a length of 15 residues. The CDR3 DNA has 45 bases and is translated from base 1. The germline V gene provides CDR1 MNHEY and CDR2 SVGAGI. Study-wide findings and limitations: The amount of clinical and demographic metadata varied by source and participant and was provided uncurated.

One collaborating source in Seattle enrolled patients while the patients were actively infected and followed the patients over time throughout the course of disease. Each collaborating institution followed its own protocols to collect whole blood in K2EDTA tubes. For TCRbeta analysis, collaborators shipped samples in one of three forms: frozen whole blood, isolated PBMCs, or DNA extracted from either of those sample types. The immunoSEQ Assay, a bias-controlled multiplex PCR, was used to amplify TCRbeta CDR3 regions from genomic DNA. The published analysis was carried out like this. Nucleated cell counts per sample were estimated from amplification of reference gene primers within the assay. To quantify the absolute abundance of each unique TCRbeta CDR3 rearrangement, sequence reads were collapsed and filtered. For each sample, productive Simpson clonality was calculated as the square root of Simpson's diversity index across productive rearrangements. TCRdb re-hosts the immuneACCESS table, in-frame sequences only. Its copies lack some clones; in the studies checked, an unresolved V gene accounts for under half of them, and the cause for the rest is not known. D and trimming were read from the DNA, whereas the V and J calls and clone size are those reported in that table. This sample gives around 400,000 clones in total; 70% to 90% of them show up just once. 2.3% of the sample comes from the top ten.

What was sequenced was peripheral blood. The source of this sequence is a woman aged 55-69 years with COVID-19, enrolled during active disease. Rearrangement joined TRBV6-5 to TRBJ2-3; the D gene is perhaps TRBD2, from 6 matching bases. In nucleotide form, the sequence is TGTGCCAGCAGTTACTCGACGCTAGCGACAGATACGCAGTATTTT. Protein translation: CASSYSTLATDTQYF.